Listed below are T cell receptor beta chains from one sample, sequenced in a study of blood T cell repertoires in COVID-19. Sequencing was performed with immunoSEQ multiplex PCR; in TCRdb, only in-frame clones are kept and a portion is missing. The sample records 300,000 to 350,000 clones, roughly 89% being singletons. The sequencing input was PBMCs or T cells enriched from blood (not recorded which). These receptor sequences come from a woman aged 18-35 years with acute COVID-19. Both conserved end residues are part of each CDR3. D genes are given only for firm matches. Clone size is shown for a subset of rows, as once, few, many or a class of expanded clone.

V gene	J gene	clone size	D gene	CDR3 DNA	CDR3 protein
TRBV14	TRBJ2-1	.	TRBD1	TGTGCCAGCAGTCCACAGGGGAGCTCCTACAATGAGCAGTTCTTC	CASSPQGSSYNEQFF
TRBV9	TRBJ2-5	.	.	TGTGCCAGCAGCGCTGAGTGGGGACTTGTCCAAGAGACCCAGTACTTC	CASSAEWGLVQETQYF
TRBV4-2	TRBJ2-3	.	.	TGTGCCAGCAGCCAACCCCTAGGAAAGTCGGGAGATGCAGATACGCAGTATTTT	CASSQPLGKSGDADTQYF
TRBV28	TRBJ1-6	.	TRBD1	TGTGCCAGCGGAGGGACAGCGAAGTTATCACCCCTCCACTTT	CASGGTAKLSPLHF
TRBV6-1	TRBJ1-3	.	.	TGTGCCAGCAGTGAGTCTATTTCTGTCACTGGAAACACCATATATTTT	CASSESISVTGNTIYF
TRBV27	TRBJ2-1	few	.	TGTGCCAGCAGACACCCTCCGAGTGGATGGAGCTCCTACAATGAGCAGTTCTTC	CASRHPPSGWSSYNEQFF
TRBV5-1	TRBJ2-2	.	TRBD1	TGCGCCAGCAGGTCCCCGGGACAGGGCACCGGGGAGCTGTTTTTT	CASRSPGQGTGELFF
TRBV7-2	TRBJ2-1	.	.	TGTGCCAGCAGCTTGGACTTAAGACCCTACAATGAGCAGTTCTTC	CASSLDLRPYNEQFF
TRBV11-3	TRBJ1-1	once	TRBD1	TGTGCCAGCAGCCCCGGGACAGGGGCGAGAAGCACTGAAGCTTTCTTT	CASSPGTGARSTEAFF
TRBV12-3/TRBV12-4	TRBJ1-6	.	.	TGTGCCAGCAGCCGTGAGGGCAGTTCACCCCTCCACTTT	CASSREGSSPLHF
TRBV19	TRBJ1-4	.	.	TGTGCCAGTAGTACGGTCGGTTCAACTAATGAAAAACTGTTTTTT	CASSTVGSTNEKLFF
TRBV19	TRBJ1-2	once	.	TGTGCCAGTAGTACCCACAGCTATGGCTACACCTTC	CASSTHSYGYTF
TRBV6-1	TRBJ1-2	.	TRBD1	TGTGCCAGCAGTGATATTGACAGGGGCGGCTACACCTTC	CASSDIDRGGYTF
TRBV2	TRBJ1-5	.	.	TGTGCCAGCAATCTGGGGCAGGTGAGCAATCAGCCCCAGCATTTT	CASNLGQVSNQPQHF
TRBV5-6	TRBJ2-2	.	TRBD1	TGTGCCAGCAGCTTGAGATCGGGACAGCCCCTTCTGTTTTTT	CASSLRSGQPLLFF
TRBV24-1	TRBJ1-2	.	TRBD1	TGTGCCACCAGTGATCCCCGGACAGGGGGAGGAGGCTACACCTTC	CATSDPRTGGGGYTF
TRBV11-1	TRBJ2-7	.	.	TGTGCCAGCAGCTCCTCCGGGACCTACGAGCAGTACTTC	CASSSSGTYEQYF
TRBV12-2	TRBJ1-1	.	.	TGTGCAAGTCGCTGCGGGGACACTGAAGCTTTCTTT	CASRCGDTEAFF
TRBV2	TRBJ2-7	.	TRBD1	TGTGCCAGCATGGAAACCGGGACAGGAGGAAACGAGCAGTACTTC	CASMETGTGGNEQYF